The clone carrying this T cell receptor beta chain was detected a few times. TCRdb recomputed calls from the 5' RACE reads with MiXCR, one row per CDR3 protein. Here the sample spans a few hundred thousand distinct CDR3 sequences, 17% being singletons. The CDR3 has 15 residues. Trimming took off 6 bases at V and 2 bases at J, with 17 bases between the two ends. Germline lookup yields CDR1 SGHKS and CDR2 YYEKEE (reference sequence). The sample belongs to a study of T cells after yellow fever vaccination. About the research overall: Any fraction with a low cell number was prepared using SMART-Seq v4 Ultra Low Input.

The sample here was PBMCs, taken 5 days after the first yellow fever vaccination. This chain links TRBV5-5 with TRBJ1-2; D remains ambiguous. The TCR was taken from a man younger than 35 who received the YFV17D yellow fever vaccine. In DNA, the CDR3 is TGTGCCAGCAAATTCTACCCCAAGACGAACTATGGCTACACCTTC. Its protein is CASKFYPKTNYGYTF.